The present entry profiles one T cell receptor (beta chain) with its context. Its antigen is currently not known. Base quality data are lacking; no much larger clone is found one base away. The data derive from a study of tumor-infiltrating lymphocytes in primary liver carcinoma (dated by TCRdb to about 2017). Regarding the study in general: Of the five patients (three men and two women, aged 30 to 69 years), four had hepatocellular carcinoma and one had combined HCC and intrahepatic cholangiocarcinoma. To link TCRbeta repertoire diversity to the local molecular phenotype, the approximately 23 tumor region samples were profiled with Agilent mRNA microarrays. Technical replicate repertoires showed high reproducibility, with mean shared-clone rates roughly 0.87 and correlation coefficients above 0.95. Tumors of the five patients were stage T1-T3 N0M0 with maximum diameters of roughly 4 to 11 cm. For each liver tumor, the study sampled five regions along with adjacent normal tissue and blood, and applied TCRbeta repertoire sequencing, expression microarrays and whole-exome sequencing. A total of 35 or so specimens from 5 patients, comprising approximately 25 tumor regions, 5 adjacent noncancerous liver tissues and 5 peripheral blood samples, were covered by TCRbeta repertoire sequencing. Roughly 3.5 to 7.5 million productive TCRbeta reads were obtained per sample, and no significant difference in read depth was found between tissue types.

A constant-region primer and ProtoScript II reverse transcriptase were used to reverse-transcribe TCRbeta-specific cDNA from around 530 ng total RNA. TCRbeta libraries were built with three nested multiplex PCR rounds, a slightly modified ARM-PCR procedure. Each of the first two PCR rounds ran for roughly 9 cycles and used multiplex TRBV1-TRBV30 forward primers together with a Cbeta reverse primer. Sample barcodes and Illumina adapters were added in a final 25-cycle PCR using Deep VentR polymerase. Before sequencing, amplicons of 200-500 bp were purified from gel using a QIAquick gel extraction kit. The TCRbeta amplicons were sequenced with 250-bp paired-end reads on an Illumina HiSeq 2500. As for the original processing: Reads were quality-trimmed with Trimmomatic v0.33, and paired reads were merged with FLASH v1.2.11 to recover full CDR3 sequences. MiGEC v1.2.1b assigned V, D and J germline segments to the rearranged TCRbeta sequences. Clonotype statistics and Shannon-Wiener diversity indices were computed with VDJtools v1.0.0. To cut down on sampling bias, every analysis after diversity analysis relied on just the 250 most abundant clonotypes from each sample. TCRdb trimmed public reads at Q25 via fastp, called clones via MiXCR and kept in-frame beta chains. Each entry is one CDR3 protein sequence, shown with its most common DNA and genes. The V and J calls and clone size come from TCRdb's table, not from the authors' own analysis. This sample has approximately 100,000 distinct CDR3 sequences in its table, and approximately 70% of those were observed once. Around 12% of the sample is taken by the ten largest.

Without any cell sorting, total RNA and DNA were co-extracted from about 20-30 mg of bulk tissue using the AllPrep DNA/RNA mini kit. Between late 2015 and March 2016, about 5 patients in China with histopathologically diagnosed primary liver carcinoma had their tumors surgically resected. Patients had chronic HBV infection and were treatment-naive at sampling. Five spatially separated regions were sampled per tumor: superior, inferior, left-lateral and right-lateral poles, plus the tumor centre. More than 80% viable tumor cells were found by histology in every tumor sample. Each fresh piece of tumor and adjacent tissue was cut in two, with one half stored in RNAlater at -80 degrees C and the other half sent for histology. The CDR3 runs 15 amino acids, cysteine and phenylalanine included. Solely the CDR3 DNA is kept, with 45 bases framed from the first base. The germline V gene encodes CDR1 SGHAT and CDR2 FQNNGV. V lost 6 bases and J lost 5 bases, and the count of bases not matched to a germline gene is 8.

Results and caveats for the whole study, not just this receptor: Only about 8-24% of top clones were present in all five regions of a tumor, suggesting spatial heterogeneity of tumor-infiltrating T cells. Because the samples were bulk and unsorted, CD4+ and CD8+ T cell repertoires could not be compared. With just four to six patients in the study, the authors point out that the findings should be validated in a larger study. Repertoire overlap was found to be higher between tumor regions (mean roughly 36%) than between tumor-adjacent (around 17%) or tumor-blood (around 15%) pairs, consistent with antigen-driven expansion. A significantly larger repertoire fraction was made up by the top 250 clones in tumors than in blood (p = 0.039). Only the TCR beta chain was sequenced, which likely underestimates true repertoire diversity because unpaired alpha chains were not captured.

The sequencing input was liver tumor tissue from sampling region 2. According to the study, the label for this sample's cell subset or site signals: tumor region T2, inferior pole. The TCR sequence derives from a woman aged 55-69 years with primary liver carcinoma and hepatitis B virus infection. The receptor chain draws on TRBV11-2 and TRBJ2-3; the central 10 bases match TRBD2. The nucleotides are TGTGCCAGCAGACGTAGCGGGGGGCGAGAAGATACGCAGTATTTT. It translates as CASRRSGGREDTQYF. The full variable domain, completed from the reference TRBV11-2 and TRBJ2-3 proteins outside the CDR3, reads EAGVAQSPRYKIIEKRQSVAFWCNPISGHATLYWYQQILGQGPKLLIQFQNNGVVDDSQLPKDRFSAERLKGVDSTLKIQPAKLEDSAVYLCASRRSGGREDTQYFGPGTRLTVL.